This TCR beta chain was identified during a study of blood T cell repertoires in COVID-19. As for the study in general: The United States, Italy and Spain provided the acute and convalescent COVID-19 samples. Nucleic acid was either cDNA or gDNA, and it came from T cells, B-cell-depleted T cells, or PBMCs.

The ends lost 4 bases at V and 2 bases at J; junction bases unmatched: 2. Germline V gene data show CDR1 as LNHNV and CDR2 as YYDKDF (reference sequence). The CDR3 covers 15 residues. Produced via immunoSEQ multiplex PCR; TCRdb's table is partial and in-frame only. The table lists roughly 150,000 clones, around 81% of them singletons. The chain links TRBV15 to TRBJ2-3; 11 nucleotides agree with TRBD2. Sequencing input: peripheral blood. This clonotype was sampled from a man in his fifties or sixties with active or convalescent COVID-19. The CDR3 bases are TGTGCCACCAGCACACTAGCGGGGGTCACAGATACGCAGTATTTT. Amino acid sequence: CATSTLAGVTDTQYF.